This section outlines one T cell receptor (beta chain) sequence together with its context. Antigen unknown. These data originate in a study of shared clonotypes between healthy human individuals. General observations from the study: Some naive CD4 clonotypes, around 4.9%, turned up in common across a few donors.

The protocol was immunoSEQ multiplex PCR, while the TCRdb copy is restricted to in-frame clones and leaves out a portion. The table lists a few million clones, 90% to 95% of them singletons. Germline V gene lookup returns CDR1 SEHNR and CDR2 FQNEAQ (reference sequence). The CDR3 runs 15 residues. The ends were cut back, 5 bases at V and 10 bases at J, with 20 bases in the middle. Donors included only healthy HIV-negative adults lacking recent acute infections or vaccinations. Naive CD45RA+ and memory CD45RA-negative subsets were split from CD4+ cells. The sequenced sample consisted of naive CD4+ T cells from PBMCs. Subset indicated: CD45RA+ positively selected. The clonotype was recovered from a man in his late teens or twenties in good health. Some clones in this sample may be carry-over from other donors' samples. This chain connects TRBV7-9 to TRBJ1-4, with a tentative D call TRBD1 (6 bases). In DNA form, the CDR3 reads TGTGCCAGCAGCCCCCTACGGGGGCTGCAGAGAAAACTGTTTTTT. Its translation is CASSPLRGLQRKLFF. The variable domain in full, completed from reference TRBV7-9 and TRBJ1-4, reads DTGVSQNPRHKITKRGQNVTFRCDPISEHNRLYWYRQTLGQGPEFLTYFQNEAQLEKSRLLSDRFSAERPKGSFSTLEIQRTEQGDSAMYLCASSPLRGLQRKLFFGSGTQLSVL.